This paragraph reports one TCR beta chain. Its antigen is not identified. The CDR3 extends over 16 amino acids. Germline values: CDR1 SGDLS, CDR2 YYNGEE. The V gene lost 0 bases and the J gene lost 4 bases, with 15 bases spanning the gap. Regarding treatment: around 19 received Ad26.COV2.S at low or high dose, single or two shots; about 5 received placebo; per-sample allocation not given. After the first vaccine or placebo injection, samples were drawn on day 63. The record originates from a study of Ad26.COV2.S vaccination and SARS-CoV-2 variants. On the study more broadly: Donor had been placed in the Ad26.COV2.S arm of the COV1001 trial. Ad26.COV2.S shots went into the muscle once or twice, 56 days apart. Study outcomes and limitations: Vaccine recipients showed a spike-specific TCR breadth that was higher than in placebo recipients. Total T cell responses were possibly underestimated by TCR breadth and depth analyses.

Using immunoSEQ multiplex PCR, the repertoire was profiled, and TCRdb retains in-frame clones only, with some absent. The sample contains 350,000 to 500,000 clones, roughly nine tenths of which appear only once. The sample here was peripheral blood, taken in a trial of Ad26.COV2.S vaccine versus placebo. The J gene is TRBJ2-3, the V gene TRBV9, with TRBD2 as a possible D gene (7 bases). The origin of this receptor is a person between 18 and 65 years old who received the Ad26.COV2.S COVID-19 vaccine or a placebo. CDR3 coding DNA: TGTGCCAGCAGCGTAGGGGGCGGGGGCAGGCCAGATACGCAGTATTTT. This translates into CASSVGGGGRPDTQYF.